What follows are 13 T cell receptor beta chains derived from one specimen sequenced in a study of blood T cell repertoires in COVID-19. TCRdb's copy holds only in-frame clones and misses some; the assay was immunoSEQ multiplex PCR. This table holds some 150,000 clones, 87% found once. The sample taken for sequencing was peripheral blood. Every receptor here comes from a man aged 50 to 60 with active COVID-19.

This chain uses TRBV5-1 with TRBJ2-5; 8 bases agree with TRBD1. Germline V gene sequence: CDR1 SGHRS, CDR2 YFSETQ. The CDR3 is made up of 15 amino acids. Losses at the gene ends were 4 bases for V and 5 bases for J; bases not matched to a gene: 10. The CDR3 coding sequence is TGCGCCAGCAGCCAGGACGGGACAGGTGGCGAGACCCAGTACTTC. Its translation: CASSQDGTGGETQYF. The variable domain in full, with the rest retrieved from reference TRBV5-1 and TRBJ2-5, is KAGVTQTPRYLIKTRGQQVTLSCSPISGHRSVSWYQQTPGQGLQFLFEYFSETQRNKGNFPGRFSGRQFSNSRSEMNVSTLELGDSALYLCASSQDGTGGETQYFGPGTRLLVL.

The chain has TRBV5-1 and TRBJ1-3; D is perhaps TRBD1 (5 bases). This CDR3 comprises 17 residues. Between the trimmed V and J ends, which lost 0 bases and 0 bases, there was a span of 13 bases. The germline V gene encodes CDR1 SGHRS and CDR2 YFSETQ. In DNA form, the CDR3 reads TGCGCCAGCAGCTTGGGCCAGGGTGCTTTCTCTGGAAACACCATATATTTT. It encodes CASSLGQGAFSGNTIYF.

The chain joins TRBV5-1 to TRBJ1-1, with D tentatively TRBD1 (5 bases). The germline V and J ends were trimmed by 5 bases and 4 bases, with 18 bases remaining between them. The CDR3 sequence is 15 residues long. Germline V gives CDR1 SGHRS, CDR2 YFSETQ. Here the CDR3 reads CASRTTPREATEAFF. Written as DNA, the CDR3 is TGCGCCAGCAGAACGACTCCCAGGGAGGCCACTGAAGCTTTCTTT.

The chain joins TRBV24-1 to TRBJ2-1, with unresolved D. The CDR3 sequence is 12 residues long. The germline gives CDR1 KGHDR, CDR2 SFDVKD. V lost 9 bases and J 5 bases, leaving 10 bases between the germline ends. CDR3 sequence: CATSRRDNEQFF. The CDR3 DNA reads as TGTGCCACCTCTCGACGGGACAATGAGCAGTTCTTC.

This chain uses TRBV7-2 with TRBJ1-2, with 8 bases aligning to TRBD1. V lost 4 bases to trimming and J lost 6 bases; unmatched junction nucleotides: 10. The CDR3 extends over 15 amino acids. Germline CDR1 is SGHTA and CDR2 is FQGNSA. The CDR3 nucleotides read TGTGCCAGCAGCTCCCCGGCCAGGGGGCATAATGGCTACACCTTC. Translation: CASSSPARGHNGYTF.

The chain uses TRBV6-5 and TRBJ1-5; D uncertain. V dropped 7 bases and J dropped 1 base, with 14 bases sitting between them. Germline CDR1 reads MNHEY; CDR2 reads SVGAGI. CDR3 length: 15 amino acids. The CDR3 nucleotides read TGTGCCAGCACAGTATCGGGAGGAAGCAATCAGCCCCAGCATTTT. Amino acid sequence: CASTVSGGSNQPQHF.

The genes are TRBV14 and TRBJ2-7, with a weak D call TRBD2 (6 bases). The CDR3 has 15 amino acids. Trimming shortened V by 0 bases and J by 1 base, and 10 bases separated the two germline ends. Germline loops: CDR1 SGHDN, CDR2 FVKESK. In DNA form, the CDR3 reads TGTGCCAGCAGCCAAGAGGACTACAGGTCCTACGAGCAGTACTTC. It translates to CASSQEDYRSYEQYF.

V is TRBV5-4 and J is TRBJ1-1; D might be TRBD1 (6 bases). The CDR3 is made up of 17 amino acids. The germline V gene encodes CDR1 SGHNT and CDR2 YYREEE (reference sequence). V lost 0 bases to trimming and J lost 0 bases, with 15 bases between them. The CDR3 protein is CASSLGDLQGMNTEAFF. As DNA, the CDR3 is TGTGCCAGCAGCTTGGGGGACCTTCAGGGGATGAACACTGAAGCTTTCTTT.

The chain has TRBV5-1 and TRBJ1-6; 9 nucleotides agree with TRBD1. This CDR3 comprises 15 residues. Germline assignment: CDR1 SGHRS and CDR2 YFSETQ. Germline trimming cut 0 bases from V and 9 bases from J; bases unmatched to any gene: 4. The CDR3: CASSLDVTGGSPLHF. The CDR3 region has the DNA TGCGCCAGCAGCTTGGATGTGACAGGGGGTTCACCCCTCCACTTT. The full variable domain, with the rest looked up from reference TRBV5-1 and TRBJ1-6, is KAGVTQTPRYLIKTRGQQVTLSCSPISGHRSVSWYQQTPGQGLQFLFEYFSETQRNKGNFPGRFSGRQFSNSRSEMNVSTLELGDSALYLCASSLDVTGGSPLHFGNGTRLTVT.

The genes are TRBV7-8 and TRBJ1-5; D ambiguous. This CDR3 is built from 12 residues. V lost 5 bases to trimming and J lost 7 bases, with 9 bases between them. Germline values: CDR1 SGHVS, CDR2 FQNEAQ. Written as DNA, the CDR3 is TGTGCCAGCAGCCGCGCGGGGCAGCCCCAGCATTTT. Residues: CASSRAGQPQHF.

A single count supports this clone. CDR3 sequence (DNA): TGTGCCAGCAGCTCAGAGGGGGCTGACAATCAGCCCCAGCATTTT. It specifies CASSSEGADNQPQHF. The chain recombines TRBV9 with TRBJ1-5, with 7 bases that match TRBD1. With V trimmed by 4 bases and J by 3 bases, 7 bases remained unmatched. The germline gives CDR1 SGDLS, CDR2 YYNGEE. The CDR3 length is 15 residues.

The chain is built from TRBV4-3 and TRBJ2-1, with 9 bases that match TRBD2. V shed 1 base, J shed 1 base, and the junction held 2 bases outside the gene matches. CDR1 and CDR2 from the germline V gene are LGHNA and YSLEER. This CDR3 region has 16 residues. The CDR3 region is CASSQGLAASYNEQFF. Written as DNA, the CDR3 is TGCGCCAGCAGCCAAGGACTAGCGGCGTCCTACAATGAGCAGTTCTTC.

The J gene is TRBJ1-4, the V gene TRBV18, with TRBD1 matching over 7 bases. V gave up 2 bases and J gave up 6 bases; unmatched junction bases: 3. This CDR3 is built from 14 residues. Germline V gives CDR1 KGHSH, CDR2 LQKENI. The CDR3 is CASSPVTGDEKLFF. CDR3 nucleotide sequence: TGTGCCAGCTCACCAGTAACAGGGGATGAAAAACTGTTTTTT.